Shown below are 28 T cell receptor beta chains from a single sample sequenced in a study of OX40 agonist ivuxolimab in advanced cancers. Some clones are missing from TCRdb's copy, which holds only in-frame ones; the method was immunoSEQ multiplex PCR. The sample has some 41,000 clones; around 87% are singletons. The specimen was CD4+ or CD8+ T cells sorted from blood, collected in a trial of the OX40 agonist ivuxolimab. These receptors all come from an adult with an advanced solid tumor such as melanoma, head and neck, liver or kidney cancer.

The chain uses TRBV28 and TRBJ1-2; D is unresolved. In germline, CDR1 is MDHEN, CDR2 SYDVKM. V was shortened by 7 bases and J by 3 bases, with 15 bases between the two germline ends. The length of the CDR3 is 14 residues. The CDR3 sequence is CASTSGGSYYGYTF. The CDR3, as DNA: TGTGCCAGCACCTCAGGAGGTTCTTACTATGGCTACACCTTC.

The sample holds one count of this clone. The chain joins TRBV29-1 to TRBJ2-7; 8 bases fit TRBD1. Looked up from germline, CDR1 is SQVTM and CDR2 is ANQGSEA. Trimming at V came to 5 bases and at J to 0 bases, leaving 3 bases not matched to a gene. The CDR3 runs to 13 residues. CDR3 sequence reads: CSVSGTGSYEQYF. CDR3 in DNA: TGCAGCGTTTCCGGGACAGGCTCCTACGAGCAGTACTTC.

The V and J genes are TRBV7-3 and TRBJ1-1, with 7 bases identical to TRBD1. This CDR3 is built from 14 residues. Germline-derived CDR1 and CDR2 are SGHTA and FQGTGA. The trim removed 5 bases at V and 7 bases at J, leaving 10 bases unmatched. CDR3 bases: TGTGCCAGCAGCCCCCAGAACAGGGGCGGTGAAGCTTTCTTT. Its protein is CASSPQNRGGEAFF. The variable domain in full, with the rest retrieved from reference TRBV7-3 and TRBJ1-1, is GAGVSQTPSNKVTEKGKYVELRCDPISGHTALYWYRQSLGQGPEFLIYFQGTGAADDSGLPNDRFFAVRPEGSVSTLKIQRTERGDSAVYLCASSPQNRGGEAFFGQGTRLTVV.

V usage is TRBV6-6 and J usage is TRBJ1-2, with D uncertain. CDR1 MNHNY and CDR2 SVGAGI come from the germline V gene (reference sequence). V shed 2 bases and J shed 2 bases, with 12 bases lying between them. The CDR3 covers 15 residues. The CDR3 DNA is TGTGCCAGCAGTTACGGGTTTGGGGAGAACTATGGCTACACCTTC. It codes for CASSYGFGENYGYTF.

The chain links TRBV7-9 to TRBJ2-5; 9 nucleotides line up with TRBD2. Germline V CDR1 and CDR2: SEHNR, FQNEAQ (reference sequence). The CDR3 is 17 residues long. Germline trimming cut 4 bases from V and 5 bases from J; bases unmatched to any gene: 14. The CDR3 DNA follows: TGTGCCAGCAGCTGGTCTTACTTAGCGGGAGTGGGCGAGACCCAGTACTTC. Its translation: CASSWSYLAGVGETQYF.

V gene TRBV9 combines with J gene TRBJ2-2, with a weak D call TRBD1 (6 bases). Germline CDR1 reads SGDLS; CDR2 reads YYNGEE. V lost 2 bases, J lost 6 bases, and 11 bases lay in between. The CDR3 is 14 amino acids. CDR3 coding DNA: TGTGCCAGCAGCGTTCAGGGGCGTCCCGGGGAGCTGTTTTTT. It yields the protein CASSVQGRPGELFF.

The CDR3 region has the DNA TGTGCCACCGTCCGGACAGGCCGAGAGTATGGCTACACCTTC. Translation: CATVRTGREYGYTF. The V and J genes are TRBV27 and TRBJ1-2, with 7 bases matching TRBD1. CDR3 size: 14 residues. Per germline, CDR1 MNHEY and CDR2 SMNVEV (reference sequence). V shed 10 bases and J 5 bases; nucleotides not matched to a gene: 13.

DNA for the CDR3: TGTGCCAGCAGGCCCCCTCGGAGGGCCCTTGCCTTCGATACGCAGTATTTT. Translation: CASRPPRRALAFDTQYF. The V gene is TRBV7-9, the J gene TRBJ2-3; D might be TRBD2 (6 bases). The CDR3 spans 17 residues. Germline CDR1 and CDR2: SEHNR and FQNEAQ (reference sequence). V was pared by 6 bases and J by 6 bases, with 25 bases between.

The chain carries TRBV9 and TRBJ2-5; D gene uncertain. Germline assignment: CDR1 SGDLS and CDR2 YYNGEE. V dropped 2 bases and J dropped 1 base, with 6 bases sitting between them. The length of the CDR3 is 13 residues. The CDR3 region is CASSVRFQETQYF. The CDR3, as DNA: TGTGCCAGCAGCGTCCGGTTCCAAGAGACCCAGTACTTC.

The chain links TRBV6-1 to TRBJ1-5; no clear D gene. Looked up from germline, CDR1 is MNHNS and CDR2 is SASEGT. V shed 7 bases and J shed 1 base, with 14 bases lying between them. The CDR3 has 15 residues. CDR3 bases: TGTGCCAGCACCCTAGGGCTCTGGAGCAATCAGCCCCAGCATTTT. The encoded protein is CASTLGLWSNQPQHF.

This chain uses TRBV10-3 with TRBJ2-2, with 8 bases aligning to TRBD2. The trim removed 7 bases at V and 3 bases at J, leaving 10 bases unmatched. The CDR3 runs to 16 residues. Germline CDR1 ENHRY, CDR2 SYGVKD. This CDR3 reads CAITKETSEYTGELFF. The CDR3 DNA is TGTGCCATCACCAAAGAGACTAGCGAGTACACCGGGGAGCTGTTTTTT.

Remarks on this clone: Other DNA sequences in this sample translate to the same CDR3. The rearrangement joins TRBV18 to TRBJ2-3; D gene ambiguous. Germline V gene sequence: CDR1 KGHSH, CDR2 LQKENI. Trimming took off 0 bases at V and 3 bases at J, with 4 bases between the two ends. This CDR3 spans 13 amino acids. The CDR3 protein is CASSPPSTDTQYF. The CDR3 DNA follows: TGTGCCAGCTCACCACCCTCTACAGATACGCAGTATTTT. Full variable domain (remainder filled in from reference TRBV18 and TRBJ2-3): NAGVMQNPRHLVRRRGQEARLRCSPMKGHSHVYWYRQLPEEGLKFMVYLQKENIIDESGMPKERFSAEFPKEGPSILRIQQVVRGDSAAYFCASSPPSTDTQYFGPGTRLTVL.

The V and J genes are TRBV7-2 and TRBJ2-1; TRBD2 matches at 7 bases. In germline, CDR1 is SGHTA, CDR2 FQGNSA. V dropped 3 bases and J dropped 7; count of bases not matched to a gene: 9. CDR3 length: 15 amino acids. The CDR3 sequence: CASSFGGGRENEQFF. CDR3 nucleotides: TGTGCCAGCAGCTTTGGGGGAGGGAGAGAAAATGAGCAGTTCTTC.

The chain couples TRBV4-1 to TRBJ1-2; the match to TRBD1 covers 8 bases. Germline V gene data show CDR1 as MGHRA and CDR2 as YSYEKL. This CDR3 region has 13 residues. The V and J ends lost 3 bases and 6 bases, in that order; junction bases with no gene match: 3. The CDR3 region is CASSQTGENGYTF. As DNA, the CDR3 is TGCGCCAGCAGCCAGACAGGGGAAAATGGCTACACCTTC.

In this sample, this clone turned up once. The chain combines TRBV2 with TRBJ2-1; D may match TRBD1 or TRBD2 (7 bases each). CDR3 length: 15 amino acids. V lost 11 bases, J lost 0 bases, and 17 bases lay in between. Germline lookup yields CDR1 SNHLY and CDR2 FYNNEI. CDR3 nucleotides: TGTGCCTCGCGCCGCAGGGGGGGCTCCTACAATGAGCAGTTCTTC. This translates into CASRRRGGSYNEQFF.

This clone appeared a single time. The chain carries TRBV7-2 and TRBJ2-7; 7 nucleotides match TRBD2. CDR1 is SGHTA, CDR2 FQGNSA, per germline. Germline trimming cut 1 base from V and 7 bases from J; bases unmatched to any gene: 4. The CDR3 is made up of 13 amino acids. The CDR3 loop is CASSLDSGGEQYF. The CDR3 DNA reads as TGTGCCAGCAGCTTAGATTCGGGGGGAGAGCAGTACTTC.

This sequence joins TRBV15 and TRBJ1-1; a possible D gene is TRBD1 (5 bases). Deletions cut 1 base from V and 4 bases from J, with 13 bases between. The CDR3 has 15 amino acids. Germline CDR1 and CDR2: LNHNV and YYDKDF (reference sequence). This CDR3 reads CATSRVGTRGTEAFF. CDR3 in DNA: TGTGCCACCAGCAGAGTAGGGACCCGGGGCACTGAAGCTTTCTTT.

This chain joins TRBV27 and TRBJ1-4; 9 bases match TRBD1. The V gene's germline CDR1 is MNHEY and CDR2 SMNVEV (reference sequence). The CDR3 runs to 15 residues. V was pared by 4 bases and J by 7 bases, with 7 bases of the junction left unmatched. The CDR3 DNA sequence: TGTGCCAGCAGTTCTTGGACAGGGGAAGGTGAAAAACTGTTTTTT. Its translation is CASSSWTGEGEKLFF.

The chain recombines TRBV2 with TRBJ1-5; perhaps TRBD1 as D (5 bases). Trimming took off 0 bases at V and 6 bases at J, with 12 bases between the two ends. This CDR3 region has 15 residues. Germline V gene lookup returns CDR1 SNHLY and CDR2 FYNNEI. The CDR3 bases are TGTGCCAGCAGTGAAGCGCTTAGGGGTGGTCAGCCCCAGCATTTT. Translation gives CASSEALRGGQPQHF. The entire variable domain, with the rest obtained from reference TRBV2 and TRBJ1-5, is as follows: EPEVTQTPSHQVTQMGQEVILRCVPISNHLYFYWYRQILGQKVEFLVSFYNNEISEKSEIFDDQFSVERPDGSNFTLKIRSTKLEDSAMYFCASSEALRGGQPQHFGDGTRLSIL.

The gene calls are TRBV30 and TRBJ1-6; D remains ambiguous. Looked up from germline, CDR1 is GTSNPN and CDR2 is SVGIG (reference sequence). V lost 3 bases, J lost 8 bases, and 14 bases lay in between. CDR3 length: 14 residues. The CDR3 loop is CAWRGQGSHSPLHF. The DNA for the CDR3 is TGTGCCTGGAGGGGCCAAGGGTCCCATTCACCCCTCCACTTT.

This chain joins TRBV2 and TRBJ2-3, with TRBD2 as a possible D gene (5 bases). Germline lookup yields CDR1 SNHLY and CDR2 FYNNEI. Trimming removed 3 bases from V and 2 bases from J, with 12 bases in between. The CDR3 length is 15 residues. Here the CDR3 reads CASSDRRVYTDTQYF. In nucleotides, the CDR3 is TGTGCCAGCAGTGATCGGCGGGTGTACACAGATACGCAGTATTTT.

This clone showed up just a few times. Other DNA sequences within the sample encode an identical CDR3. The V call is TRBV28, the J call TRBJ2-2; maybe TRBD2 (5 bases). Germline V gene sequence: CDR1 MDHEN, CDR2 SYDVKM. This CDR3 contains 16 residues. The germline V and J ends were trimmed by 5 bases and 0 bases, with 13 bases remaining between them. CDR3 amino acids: CASSSGLASNTGELFF. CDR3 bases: TGTGCCAGCAGTAGTGGCCTAGCATCGAACACCGGGGAGCTGTTTTTT.

In DNA form, the CDR3 reads TGCGCCAGCACCGTTCGACCGGACCTGGGCGAGCAGTACTTC. Translation gives CASTVRPDLGEQYF. This chain connects TRBV10-2 to TRBJ2-7; no reliable D call. Per the germline V gene, CDR1 is WSHSY and CDR2 is SAAADI. The V and J ends lost 7 bases and 6 bases respectively, with 19 bases between them. The CDR3 totals 14 residues.

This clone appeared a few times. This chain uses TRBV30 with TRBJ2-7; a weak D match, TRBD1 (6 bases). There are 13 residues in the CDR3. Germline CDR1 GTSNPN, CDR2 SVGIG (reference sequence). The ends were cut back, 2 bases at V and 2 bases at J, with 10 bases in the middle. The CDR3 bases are TGTGCCTGGAGTCTGGGACAACCCTACGAGCAGTACTTC. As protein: CAWSLGQPYEQYF.

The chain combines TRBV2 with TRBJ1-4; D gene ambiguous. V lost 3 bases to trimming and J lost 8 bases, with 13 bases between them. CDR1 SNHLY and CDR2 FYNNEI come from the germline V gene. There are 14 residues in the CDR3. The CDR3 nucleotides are TGTGCCAGCAGTGACAAGTCTCTCTCGGAAAAACTGTTTTTT. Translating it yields CASSDKSLSEKLFF. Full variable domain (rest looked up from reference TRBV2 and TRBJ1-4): EPEVTQTPSHQVTQMGQEVILRCVPISNHLYFYWYRQILGQKVEFLVSFYNNEISEKSEIFDDQFSVERPDGSNFTLKIRSTKLEDSAMYFCASSDKSLSEKLFFGSGTQLSVL.

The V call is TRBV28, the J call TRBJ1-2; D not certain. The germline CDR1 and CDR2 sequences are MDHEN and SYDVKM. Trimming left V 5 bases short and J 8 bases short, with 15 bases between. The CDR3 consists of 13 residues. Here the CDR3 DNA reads TGTGCCAGCAGTCGGCGCCGCTCGGGAGGCTACACCTTC. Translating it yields CASSRRRSGGYTF.

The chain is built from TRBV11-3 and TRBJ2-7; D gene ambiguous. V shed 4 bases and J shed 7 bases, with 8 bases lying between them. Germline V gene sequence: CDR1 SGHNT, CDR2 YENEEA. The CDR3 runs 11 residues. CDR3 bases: TGTGCCAGCAGCTCCCCTTTTGAGCAGTACTTC. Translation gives CASSSPFEQYF.

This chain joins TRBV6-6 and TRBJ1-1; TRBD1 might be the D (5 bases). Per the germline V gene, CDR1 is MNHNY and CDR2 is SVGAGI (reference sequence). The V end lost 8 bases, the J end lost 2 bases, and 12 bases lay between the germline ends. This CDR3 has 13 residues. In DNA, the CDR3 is TGTGCCAGCGGGCGGGACGGAAACACTGAAGCTTTCTTT. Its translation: CASGRDGNTEAFF.